Below, 8 T cell receptor beta chains from the same sample are listed, as sequenced in a study of T-cell memory formation after mild COVID-19. TCRdb fed the 5' RACE reads into MiXCR, producing one record per CDR3 protein. This sample has under 200,000 distinct CDR3 sequences, with 11% found just once. The sequenced sample was PBMCs or a T cell subset sorted from them (not recorded which). The receptors originated from a man in his late teens or twenties who had mild COVID-19 (a few samples of this study predate the infection). Cell type and time point are not known.

The chain joins TRBV7-2 to TRBJ2-3; maybe TRBD2 (5 bases). V lost 7 bases and J lost 3, with 17 bases in between. Germline CDR1 and CDR2: SGHTA and FQGNSA. The CDR3 consists of 15 residues. The CDR3 DNA follows: TGTGCCAGCATCCCCCATGGAGGTGGGACAGATACGCAGTATTTT. Translated: CASIPHGGGTDTQYF.

J is TRBJ1-4 and V is TRBV6-5; D call uncertain. The CDR3 length is 13 residues. Germline CDR1 is MNHEY and CDR2 is SVGAGI. V lost 4 bases to trimming and J lost 8 bases, with 11 bases between them. CDR3 protein: CASSFQSREKLFF. The CDR3 DNA sequence: TGTGCCAGCAGTTTCCAAAGTCGGGAAAAACTGTTTTTT.

V usage is TRBV6-2 or TRBV6-3 and J usage is TRBJ2-2, with D perhaps TRBD2 (5 bases). This CDR3 region has 13 residues. V shed 3 bases and J shed 6 bases, with 8 bases lying between them. The germline V gene encodes CDR1 MNHEY and CDR2 SVGEGT. CDR3 sequence: CASSYWTPGELFF. DNA of the CDR3: TGTGCCAGCAGTTATTGGACTCCCGGGGAGCTGTTTTTT.

This clonotype was recorded a few times. This chain connects TRBV28 to TRBJ2-3, with D possibly being TRBD1 (7 bases). From germline, CDR1 is MDHEN and CDR2 SYDVKM. Trimming stripped 5 bases from V and 0 bases from J, with 18 bases between. CDR3 length equals 17 residues. CDR3 region: CASSRGDQGDSTDTQYF. CDR3 DNA: TGTGCCAGCAGTAGGGGGGATCAGGGGGATAGCACAGATACGCAGTATTTT.

The chain has TRBV5-1 and TRBJ2-5; 7 bases map to TRBD1. V lost 3 bases and J lost 1; bases outside the gene matches: 3. This CDR3 spans 14 amino acids. Per the germline V gene, CDR1 is SGHRS and CDR2 is YFSETQ. The CDR3 region is CASSSQGTQETQYF. The CDR3 bases are TGCGCCAGCAGCTCACAGGGGACCCAAGAGACCCAGTACTTC.

This clonotype was found a few times. J is TRBJ2-7 and V is TRBV5-5; 10 nucleotides align to TRBD1. The V gene's germline CDR1 is SGHKS and CDR2 YYEKEE (reference sequence). J gave up 1 base and V 2 bases, and 21 bases lay outside the gene matches. The CDR3 consists of 21 residues. This CDR3 is CASSFGVRDRGKRGTSYEQYF. The CDR3 coding sequence is TGTGCCAGCAGCTTTGGGGTCCGGGACAGGGGTAAGCGGGGGACATCCTACGAGCAGTACTTC.

This clonotype was observed a few times. The chain employs TRBV2 and TRBJ1-2; D unclear. CDR1 and CDR2 (germline): SNHLY, FYNNEI. CDR3 size: 14 residues. Trimming removed 8 bases at V and 1 base at J, with 14 bases between. The CDR3 is CASSPGSFNYGYTF. CDR3 DNA sequence: TGTGCCAGCTCCCCGGGGTCTTTTAACTATGGCTACACCTTC. The entire variable domain, with the rest obtained from reference TRBV2 and TRBJ1-2, is as follows: EPEVTQTPSHQVTQMGQEVILRCVPISNHLYFYWYRQILGQKVEFLVSFYNNEISEKSEIFDDQFSVERPDGSNFTLKIRSTKLEDSAMYFCASSPGSFNYGYTFGSGTRLTVV.

This clonotype came up once. This chain connects TRBV29-1 to TRBJ1-4; TRBD1 might be the D (6 bases). CDR1 SQVTM and CDR2 ANQGSEA come from the germline V gene. This CDR3 region has 15 residues. V gave up 6 bases and J gave up 3 bases, with 17 bases separating them. Written as DNA, the CDR3 is TGCAGCGTCGGACGCCCGGACAGACCTAATGAAAAACTGTTTTTT. It codes for CSVGRPDRPNEKLFF.